The rows below give T cell receptor beta chains drawn from one sample of a study of vaccination and CD4 T cells after COVID-19. Using its own MiXCR run on the PCR reads, TCRdb lists one record per CDR3 protein. The sample has roughly 17,000 distinct CDR3 sequences; 55% are singletons. Their recognized antigens are unknown. The sequencing sample was made of CD4+ T cells from blood, cultured in vitro. These receptors originate from a human donor who had recovered from COVID-19. CDR3s leave out the opening cysteine and the closing phenylalanine or tryptophan. Fields, in order: CDR3 protein, clone size, J gene, V gene. For some rows the clone size is stated as once, few or many, or as a class when expanded; others skip it.

CDR3: ATSRVYYGEAPQH; size: few; J: TRBJ1-5; V: TRBV15
CDR3: ASSYPTGGTSGGNEQF; size: .; J: TRBJ2-1; V: TRBV6-5
CDR3: ASSGTGQETQY; size: once; J: TRBJ2-5; V: TRBV2
CDR3: AWSPQGGQPQH; size: .; J: TRBJ1-5; V: TRBV30
CDR3: ASSITGTGSYEQY; size: .; J: TRBJ2-7; V: TRBV18
CDR3: ASSNPGRLLTAPTTSTYYEQY; size: .; J: TRBJ2-7; V: TRBV7-2
CDR3: ASSVGTTSSYNSPLH; size: .; J: TRBJ1-6; V: TRBV25-1
CDR3: SASWASGSRETQY; size: .; J: TRBJ2-5; V: TRBV20-1
CDR3: ASILAGSTDTQY; size: few; J: TRBJ2-3; V: TRBV6-2/TRBV6-3
CDR3: ASSIPGTVLYGYT; size: .; J: TRBJ1-2; V: TRBV21-1
CDR3: ASRTGEGPQH; size: .; J: TRBJ1-5; V: TRBV6-1
CDR3: ASTPGQDNSPLH; size: .; J: TRBJ1-6; V: TRBV19
CDR3: AWGYRAQF; size: .; J: TRBJ2-1; V: TRBV30
CDR3: ACPPRGSREAF; size: few; J: TRBJ1-1; V: TRBV30
CDR3: ASSIGVQGQRGSNQPQH; size: few; J: TRBJ1-5; V: TRBV19
CDR3: SASWDRVQETQY; size: .; J: TRBJ2-5; V: TRBV20-1
CDR3: ASSLRVVFRVEQY; size: once; J: TRBJ2-7; V: TRBV6-2/TRBV6-3
CDR3: ATSASTSVLYEQY; size: .; J: TRBJ2-7; V: TRBV24-1